This T cell receptor beta chain comes out of a study of T cells in Graves' hyperthyroidism and ophthalmopathy. The CDR3 has 14 residues. Deletions cut 4 bases from V and 4 bases from J, with 12 bases between. From RNA transcripts, TCR beta CDR3 regions were amplified. A set of HTBI primers served as the primers for a first-round RT-PCR of the TCR CDR3. TCRdb processed the multiplex PCR reads anew with MiXCR; each CDR3 protein has one entry. The sample contains about 560,000 distinct CDR3 sequences, approximately 15% of which appear only once. Sequenced sample: blood. J is TRBJ2-3 and V is TRBV12-3 or TRBV12-4; a weak D match, TRBD2 (6 bases). This receptor was obtained from a woman in her late teens or twenties with Graves' hyperthyroidism. For the CDR3, the DNA is TGTGCCAGCAGTTCTAGCGTCCTTGCAGATACGCAGTATTTT. This codes for CASSSSVLADTQYF.